The clone carrying this T cell receptor (beta chain) was counted a few times. Its antigen is unidentified. These data originate in a study of T-cell reconstitution after alpha-beta-depleted transplantation in children. Study results and caveats: The main origin of T-cell counts and diversity one year after transplant was newly produced T cells. Surviving recipient T cells and intrathymic progenitors accounted for some patients' high TCRbeta diversity at day 60. The origin of alpha-beta T cells about two months after transplant was reportedly several hundred expanded graft clones.

TCRbeta library construction was performed incorporating unique molecular identifiers. TCRdb independently ran MiXCR on the PCR reads; one entry per CDR3 protein. This table has under 150,000 distinct CDR3 sequences, more than 9.5% appearing once. The CDR3 covers 17 residues. CDR1 and CDR2 from the germline V gene are SGHTS and YDEGEE. Trimming cost V 0 bases and J 0 bases, with 10 bases left between them. The chain is built from TRBV5-8 and TRBJ1-6; D remains ambiguous. Sample: PBMCs, mostly from graft donor cells, taken 180 days after TCRalphabeta/CD19-depleted stem cell transplant. This clonotype was obtained from a girl less than two years old who had a stem cell transplant for combined immunodeficiency, so the T cells may come from the graft donor. CDR3 sequence (DNA): TGTGCCAGCAGCTTGGCAGAGGGAAGCTCCTATAATTCACCCCTCCACTTT. Its translation: CASSLAEGSSYNSPLHF.